Listed below are T cell receptor beta chains from one sample, sequenced in a study of T cell responses to AZD1222 COVID-19 vaccine. Generated by immunoSEQ multiplex PCR, the TCRdb table keeps only in-frame clones and is missing some. The profile covers roughly 120,000 clones, with about nine tenths appearing a single time and roughly a sixth taken by the ten largest. The source was peripheral blood, collected on day 0 of MenACWY control vaccination. The receptors were gathered from an adult in good health. The CDR3 runs from the conserved cysteine through the conserved F or W. The D gene is left open where the match is weak. Some rows have no size entry. The others give once, few or many, or a class for an expanded clone.

TRBV18	once	.	TRBJ2-2	TGTGCCAGCTCATCTTTCGACAGACCGTCGAACACCGGGGAGCTGTTTTTT	CASSSFDRPSNTGELFF
TRBV27	few	.	TRBJ1-1	TGTGCCAGCCGAGTTAACACTGAAGCTTTCTTT	CASRVNTEAFF
TRBV6-4	.	.	TRBJ2-7	TGTGCCAGCAGAGTCCTCCCTTGGGTTTGCTCCTACGAGCAGTACTTC	CASRVLPWVCSYEQYF
TRBV19	.	TRBD1	TRBJ1-6	TGTGCCAGTAGTCCTATGGACAGGGACAATTCACCCCTCCACTTT	CASSPMDRDNSPLHF
TRBV30	.	.	TRBJ1-5	TGTGCCTGGAGTGAAGGGTATCATCAGCCCCAGCATTTT	CAWSEGYHQPQHF
TRBV21-1	.	.	TRBJ1-2	TGTGCCAGCAGCGCGCTAAGGGGGCAGAGTAACTATGGCTACACCTTC	CASSALRGQSNYGYTF
TRBV28	.	TRBD1	TRBJ1-4	TGTGCCAGCGGGGGACAGGGGGCTGCTAATGAAAAACTGTTTTTT	CASGGQGAANEKLFF
TRBV4-2	.	TRBD2	TRBJ2-1	TGTGCCAGCAGCCGGATGACTAGCGGGACCTCCTACAATGAGCAGTTCTTC	CASSRMTSGTSYNEQFF
TRBV27	once	TRBD1	TRBJ1-5	TGTGCCAGCAGAAGATACAGGGGGACTGATCAGCCCCAGCATTTT	CASRRYRGTDQPQHF
TRBV30	few	.	TRBJ1-6	TGTGCCTGGAAATGGGGCGGGTCACCCCTCCACTTT	CAWKWGGSPLHF
TRBV5-1	once	.	TRBJ2-3	TGCGCCAGCAGAGGTGGGACGGATACGCAGTATTTT	CASRGGTDTQYF
TRBV2	.	TRBD1	TRBJ1-3	TGTGCCAGCAGTGAATTGGGCGGGACAGGGGGAAACACCATATATTTT	CASSELGGTGGNTIYF
TRBV4-2	few	.	TRBJ1-6	TGTGCCAGCAGCCAAGATCGGGCACAGATCTATTCACCCCTCCACTTT	CASSQDRAQIYSPLHF
TRBV6-4	.	TRBD2	TRBJ2-1	TGTGCCAGCAGTGAGGGCGGGGGGGGCTACAATGAGCAGTTCTTC	CASSEGGGGYNEQFF
TRBV27	.	TRBD1	TRBJ2-3	TGTGCCAGCAGTTTAGGCGGGACAGGAGGATCAGATACGCAGTATTTT	CASSLGGTGGSDTQYF
TRBV7-9	once	.	TRBJ2-7	TGTGCCAGCAGCCCCTCAAGTTCCTACGAGCAGTACTTC	CASSPSSSYEQYF
TRBV30	.	.	TRBJ2-7	TGTGCCTGGAGTCGGGGGTACGAGCAGTACTTC	CAWSRGYEQYF
TRBV29-1	.	TRBD2	TRBJ2-7	TGCAGCGTTTGGGGGGGTACTAGCGGAAGTTCGTCCTACGAGCAGTACTTC	CSVWGGTSGSSSYEQYF
TRBV3-1/TRBV3-2	.	TRBD2	TRBJ2-1	TGTGCCAGCAGCCCCCAAGCGGGGGTTTATAGCTCCTACAATGAGCAGTTCTTC	CASSPQAGVYSSYNEQFF
TRBV3-1/TRBV3-2	.	.	TRBJ1-1	TGTGCCAGCAGCCAAGCTGAGGGGCGAGGGACTGAAGCTTTCTTT	CASSQAEGRGTEAFF
TRBV9	.	TRBD2	TRBJ2-1	TGTGCCAGCAGCCTCGAGGGAGCGGGATATCAGGAGCAGTTCTTC	CASSLEGAGYQEQFF
TRBV24-1	.	.	TRBJ2-1	TGTGCCACCAGTGATTTGCATGGACAGAAAGAAGCGGGTCCAAGCAATGAGCAGTTCTTC	CATSDLHGQKEAGPSNEQFF
TRBV10-2	once	.	TRBJ2-2	TGCGCCAGCAGTTCTCGAGCTAGGGAGCTGTTTTTT	CASSSRARELFF
TRBV24-1	.	.	TRBJ1-6	TGTGCCACCAGTGATGGATGGAATTCACCCCTCCACTTT	CATSDGWNSPLHF
TRBV5-5	few	TRBD2	TRBJ2-7	TGTGCCAGCAGCTTGTTGAGCGGGAGGGTTTCCCCCTACGAGCAGTACTTC	CASSLLSGRVSPYEQYF
TRBV5-1	.	TRBD1	TRBJ2-1	TGCGCCAGCAGCAAGGGACAGGGGACCCCCCGGTTCGAGGATGAGCAGTTCTTC	CASSKGQGTPRFEDEQFF
TRBV7-8	.	TRBD1	TRBJ1-5	TGTGCCAGCAGCGATAATATCAGGGGGGGGAATCAGCCCCAGCATTTT	CASSDNIRGGNQPQHF
TRBV29-1	once	.	TRBJ2-3	TGCAGCGTTGAGACCACAGATACGCAGTATTTT	CSVETTDTQYF
TRBV5-4	.	.	TRBJ1-5	TGTGCCAGCAGCTTCCGGGGCAATCAGCCCCAGCATTTT	CASSFRGNQPQHF
TRBV5-1	.	TRBD2	TRBJ2-1	TGCGCCAGCAGCTTGGGCGGGACTAGCGGGAGTTTTGAGCAGTTCTTC	CASSLGGTSGSFEQFF
TRBV7-3	.	.	TRBJ2-2	TGTGCCAGCAGCTTAGGACTAAGCACCGGGGAGCTGTTTTTT	CASSLGLSTGELFF
TRBV10-2	.	.	TRBJ1-1	TGCGCCAGCAGAGGCCAAGGGAACACTGAAGCTTTCTTT	CASRGQGNTEAFF
TRBV7-3	.	.	TRBJ2-3	TGTGCCAGCAGACAACCCCCCAGAGATACGCAGTATTTT	CASRQPPRDTQYF
TRBV28	.	.	TRBJ1-2	TGTGCCAGCACCACAGGGCTCTATGGCTACACCTTC	CASTTGLYGYTF
TRBV7-9	.	TRBD2	TRBJ2-3	TGTGCCAGCAGCTCAAGAACTAGCGGGAGGACAGATACGCAGTATTTT	CASSSRTSGRTDTQYF
TRBV11-2	.	.	TRBJ1-1	TGTGCCAGCAGCTTATCAGAGGGTCCGAACACTGAAGCTTTCTTT	CASSLSEGPNTEAFF
TRBV11-2	.	TRBD2	TRBJ2-3	TGTGCCAGCAGCCTCAGAAAGGTAGCGGGGGGTCTCCCCGATACGCAGTATTTT	CASSLRKVAGGLPDTQYF
TRBV20-1	.	TRBD1	TRBJ2-7	TGCAGTGCTAGTAGGGACAGTGACGAGCAGTACTTC	CSASRDSDEQYF
TRBV19	.	TRBD1	TRBJ1-1	TGTGCCAGTAGTATCAGGGACAGGGCCGTCCGTTCTGAAGCTTTCTTT	CASSIRDRAVRSEAFF
TRBV7-8	.	.	TRBJ1-2	TGTGCCAGCAGCTTAGGCGACAAGGTTGGCTACACCTTC	CASSLGDKVGYTF
TRBV7-9	.	TRBD2	TRBJ2-7	TGTGCCAGCAGCTCGGGACTAGCGGTCGAGCAGTACTTC	CASSSGLAVEQYF
TRBV27	.	.	TRBJ1-3	TGTGCCCTCGATGAGTCTGGAAACACCATATATTTT	CALDESGNTIYF
TRBV9	.	.	TRBJ2-6	TGTGCCAGCAGCCCTGGGGCCACCGGCTCTGGGGCCAACGTCCTGACTTTC	CASSPGATGSGANVLTF
TRBV15	once	TRBD2	TRBJ2-3	TGTGCCACCAGCAGAGATGGTGGCGGGGGGGACACAGATACGCAGTATTTT	CATSRDGGGGDTDTQYF
TRBV2	.	.	TRBJ2-2	TGTGCCAGCAGTGATTCGGGGAACACCGGGGAGCTGTTTTTT	CASSDSGNTGELFF
TRBV28	.	.	TRBJ1-2	TGTGCCAGCAGTACGACCGGGCTTACCCTTAACTATGGCTACACCTTC	CASSTTGLTLNYGYTF
TRBV4-1	.	TRBD1	TRBJ1-5	TGCGCCAGCAGTGGGGGACAGGGGCCTCAGCCCCAGCATTTT	CASSGGQGPQPQHF
TRBV10-1	.	.	TRBJ1-1	TGCGCCAGCAGTACGGACAGTCCTGGGGGTGAAGCTTTCTTT	CASSTDSPGGEAFF
TRBV23-1	few	TRBD2	TRBJ2-7	TGCGCCAGCACCCTCGGACTAGCGGGAGGGCCCTCCTACGAGCAGTACTTC	CASTLGLAGGPSYEQYF
TRBV24-1	.	TRBD1	TRBJ2-2	TGTGCCACCAGTTCCGGGACAGGGAGGTACACCGGGGAGCTGTTTTTT	CATSSGTGRYTGELFF
TRBV9	.	.	TRBJ2-2	TGTGCCAGCAGCAGGGAGACGGGAACCAACACCGGGGAGCTGTTTTTT	CASSRETGTNTGELFF
TRBV24-1	.	.	TRBJ1-5	TGTGCCACGCAAGTCGGGGTGGGTCAGCCCCAGCATTTT	CATQVGVGQPQHF
TRBV5-1	.	TRBD1	TRBJ2-2	TGCGCCAGCAGCTCCGGGACAGAACCCACCGGGGAGCTGTTTTTT	CASSSGTEPTGELFF
TRBV5-1	.	TRBD1	TRBJ1-4	TGCGCCAGCAGCTTGGGGGGACAGACTAATGAAAAACTGTTTTTT	CASSLGGQTNEKLFF
TRBV11-3	.	.	TRBJ2-3	TGTGCCAGCAGCTTAGGGGGCTATCGGCACCCACTTTCAGATACGCAGTATTTT	CASSLGGYRHPLSDTQYF
TRBV6-5	.	.	TRBJ2-7	TGTGCCAGCAGTACCTATAGCGCCTCCTACGAGCAGTACTTC	CASSTYSASYEQYF
TRBV24-1	.	TRBD1	TRBJ2-2	TGTGCCACCAGTGATCCGGGACAGGGTGGGCCCGGGGAGCTGTTTTTT	CATSDPGQGGPGELFF
TRBV9	.	.	TRBJ1-2	TGTGCCAGCAGCCCGGCCGGGCCGAACTATGGCTACACCTTC	CASSPAGPNYGYTF
TRBV19	few	.	TRBJ1-2	TGTGCCAGTAGTGTCGGTCACTTCACTAACTATGGCTACACCTTC	CASSVGHFTNYGYTF